Reported below is one TCR beta chain. The target antigen is unknown. These data belong to a study of CD8 T cells in Susac syndrome. RNA in amounts of about 0.5 to 1 ug was reverse transcribed with random hexamers. Via MiXCR, TCRdb re-called the immunoSEQ multiplex PCR reads, giving one row per CDR3 protein. Of some 160,000 distinct CDR3 sequences in the sample, roughly 95% were seen once. The CDR3 sequence is 11 residues long. V lost 4 bases and J 8 bases, leaving 8 bases between the germline ends. The germline gives CDR1 LGHNA, CDR2 YNFKEQ. Study results and caveats: When the CD4+ T cell repertoires of patients with Susac syndrome were examined, they did not show any clonal expansion.

The chain couples TRBV4-2 to TRBJ1-1; no reliable D call. The sequenced sample consisted of CD4+ T cells from PBMCs. This TCR was sampled from a human donor with Susac syndrome. The CDR3 here is CASSRAGEAFF. In DNA form, the CDR3 reads TGTGCCAGCAGCCGGGCGGGGGAAGCTTTCTTT.